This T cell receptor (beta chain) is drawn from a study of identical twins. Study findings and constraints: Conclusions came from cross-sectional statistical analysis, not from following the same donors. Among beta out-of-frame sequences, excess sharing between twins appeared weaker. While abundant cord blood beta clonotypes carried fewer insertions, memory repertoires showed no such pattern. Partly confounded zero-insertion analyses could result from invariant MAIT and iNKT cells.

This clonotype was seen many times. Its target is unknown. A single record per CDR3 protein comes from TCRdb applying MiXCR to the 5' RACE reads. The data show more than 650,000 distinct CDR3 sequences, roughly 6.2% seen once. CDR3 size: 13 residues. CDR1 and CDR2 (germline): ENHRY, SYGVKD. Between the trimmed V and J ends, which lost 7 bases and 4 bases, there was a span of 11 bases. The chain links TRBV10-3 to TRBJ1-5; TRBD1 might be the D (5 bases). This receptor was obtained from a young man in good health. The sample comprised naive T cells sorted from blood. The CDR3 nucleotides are TGTGCCATCACTTCAGACAGAAATCAGCCCCAGCATTTT. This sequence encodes CAITSDRNQPQHF.